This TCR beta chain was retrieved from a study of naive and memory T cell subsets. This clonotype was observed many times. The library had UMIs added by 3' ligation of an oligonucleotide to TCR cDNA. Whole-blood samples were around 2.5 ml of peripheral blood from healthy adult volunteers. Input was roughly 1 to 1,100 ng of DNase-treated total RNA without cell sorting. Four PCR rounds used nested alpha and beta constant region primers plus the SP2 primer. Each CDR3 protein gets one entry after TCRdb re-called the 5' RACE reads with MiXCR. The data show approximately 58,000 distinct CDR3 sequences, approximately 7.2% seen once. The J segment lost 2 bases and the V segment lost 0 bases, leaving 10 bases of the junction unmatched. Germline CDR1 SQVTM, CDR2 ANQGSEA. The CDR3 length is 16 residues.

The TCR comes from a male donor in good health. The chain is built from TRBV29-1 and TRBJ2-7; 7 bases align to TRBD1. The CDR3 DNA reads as TGCAGCGTTGAAGACCCTAGACAGGGTTTTACCTACGAGCAGTACTTC. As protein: CSVEDPRQGFTYEQYF.